The next 21 T cell receptor beta chains were all read from a single sample in a study of CD8+ T cells in alopecia areata. This sample's treatment: oral pan-JAK inhibitor, 5-10 mg twice daily. Sequencing relied on a cDNA template that was reverse transcribed from extracted RNA. Using immunoSEQ multiplex PCR, the repertoire was profiled, and TCRdb retains in-frame clones only, with some absent. The sample has 150,000 to 200,000 clones; roughly 60% are singletons. Specimen: CD4+ T cells sorted from blood, collected at week 24, from a patient treated with tofacitinib. The receptors come from a human donor with alopecia areata.

This clone was counted between two and nine times. This sequence joins TRBV7-2 and TRBJ1-6; 7 bases map to TRBD1. The CDR3 spans 15 residues. Germline-derived CDR1 and CDR2 are SGHTA and FQGNSA. With V trimmed by 2 bases and J by 14 bases, 12 bases remained unmatched. CDR3 protein: CASSLNQGDPAALHF. The CDR3 DNA reads as TGTGCCAGCAGCTTAAATCAGGGGGACCCGGCGGCCCTCCACTTT.

This clone has a handful of counts. The chain joins TRBV6-6 to TRBJ2-1; 8 nucleotides align to TRBD1. V lost 2 bases, J lost 9 bases, and 6 bases stayed unmatched. The germline gives CDR1 MNHNY, CDR2 SVGAGI (reference sequence). This CDR3 has 14 amino acids. The CDR3 loop reads CASSYEAGGFEQFF. The CDR3 DNA is TGTGCCAGCAGTTACGAGGCAGGGGGCTTTGAGCAGTTCTTC.

This clone was detected only a few times. V is TRBV25-1 and J is TRBJ1-4, with a possible D match to TRBD1 (5 bases). The CDR3 spans 13 residues. The ends were cut back, 4 bases at V and 8 bases at J, with 11 bases in the middle. The germline V gene encodes CDR1 MGHDK and CDR2 SYGVNS. CDR3 in DNA: TGTGCCAGCAGTGTCACCCGGGGGGAAAAACTGTTTTTT. Residues: CASSVTRGEKLFF. Variable domain in full (rest from reference TRBV25-1 and TRBJ1-4): EADIYQTPRYLVIGTGKKITLECSQTMGHDKMYWYQQDPGMELHLIHYSYGVNSTEKGDLSSESTVSRIRTEHFPLTLESARPSHTSQYLCASSVTRGEKLFFGSGTQLSVL.

The sample holds one count of this clone. The chain employs TRBV7-9 and TRBJ2-5, with D tentatively TRBD1 (6 bases). The V and J ends lost 5 bases and 5 bases respectively, with 12 bases between them. This CDR3 region has 13 residues. Germline CDR1 is SEHNR and CDR2 is FQNEAQ (reference sequence). CDR3 loop: CASSVQGQETQYF. In DNA form, the CDR3 reads TGTGCCAGCAGCGTACAGGGTCAGGAGACCCAGTACTTC.

This clone was seen more than once but under ten times. The chain carries TRBV7-2 and TRBJ2-5; D unresolved. The CDR3 covers 14 residues. Germline V gene lookup returns CDR1 SGHTA and CDR2 FQGNSA. Trimming removed 7 bases at V and 2 bases at J, with 14 bases between. The CDR3 loop reads CASTEPSRQETQYF. CDR3 DNA sequence: TGTGCCAGCACCGAACCCTCCCGACAAGAGACCCAGTACTTC. The entire variable domain, with the rest obtained from reference TRBV7-2 and TRBJ2-5, is as follows: GAGVSQSPSNKVTEKGKDVELRCDPISGHTALYWYRQSLGQGLEFLIYFQGNSAPDKSGLPSDRFSAERTGGSVSTLTIQRTQQEDSAVYLCASTEPSRQETQYFGPGTRLLVL.

DNA of the CDR3: TGCGCCAGCAGTTACAGGATTACCGGGGAGCTGTTTTTT. It encodes CASSYRITGELFF. This rearrangement joins TRBV5-1 to TRBJ2-2; D is possibly TRBD1 (5 bases). V shed 5 bases and J shed 5 bases, with 10 bases lying between them. CDR1 SGHRS and CDR2 YFSETQ come from the germline V gene. CDR3 length: 13 residues.

The V call is TRBV4-1, the J call TRBJ1-1, with 7 bases identical to TRBD1. Germline V gives CDR1 MGHRA, CDR2 YSYEKL. The ends lost 5 bases at V and 3 bases at J; junction bases unmatched: 6. This CDR3 is built from 14 residues. CDR3 sequence: CASSFRTGDTEAFF. CDR3 sequence (DNA): TGCGCCAGCAGCTTTCGTACAGGGGACACTGAAGCTTTCTTT.

About this clone itself: This sample also contains other DNA sequences that code for the same CDR3. This CDR3 reads CASSLGQNTGELFF. The CDR3 region has the DNA TGCGCCAGCAGCTTAGGCCAGAACACCGGGGAGCTGTTTTTT. The J gene is TRBJ2-2, the V gene TRBV5-1; D is uncertain. CDR1 is SGHRS, CDR2 YFSETQ, per germline. V lost 2 bases and J 1 base, leaving 6 bases between the germline ends. This CDR3 comprises 14 residues.

The chain combines TRBV2 with TRBJ1-5; 7 bases align to TRBD1. Trimming took 6 bases from V and 5 from J; bases not matched to a gene: 7. CDR3 length equals 14 residues. The germline V gene encodes CDR1 SNHLY and CDR2 FYNNEI. This CDR3 is CASSADRDDQPQHF. The CDR3 DNA is TGTGCCAGCAGCGCCGACAGGGACGATCAGCCCCAGCATTTT.

This clone turned up a few times. The rearrangement uses TRBV7-2 and TRBJ2-4; unclear D gene. From germline, CDR1 is SGHTA and CDR2 FQGNSA. Trimming cost V 1 base and J 0 bases, with 10 bases left between them. CDR3 length: 16 amino acids. The CDR3 bases are TGTGCCAGCAGCTTAGTGCCGACCCTAGCCAAAAACATTCAGTACTTC. It is translated as CASSLVPTLAKNIQYF.

This clone was picked up a small number of times. The chain carries TRBV6-5 and TRBJ2-3, with a weak D call TRBD1 (5 bases). V was shortened by 2 bases and J by 5 bases, with 11 bases between the two germline ends. The V gene's germline CDR1 is MNHEY and CDR2 SVGAGI. The CDR3 totals 14 residues. The DNA of the CDR3 is TGTGCCAGCAGTTACGAATCCAGGGTAGATACGCAGTATTTT. Protein sequence: CASSYESRVDTQYF.

V and J are TRBV7-9 and TRBJ2-3; possibly TRBD1 or TRBD2 for D (6 bases each). The CDR3 is 13 residues long. CDR1 and CDR2 from the germline V gene are SEHNR and FQNEAQ (reference sequence). V gave up 5 bases and J gave up 3 bases, with 9 bases separating them. As DNA, the CDR3 is TGTGCCAGCAGCCAAGGGGGGACAGATACGCAGTATTTT. As protein: CASSQGGTDTQYF.

This clone showed up just once. The rearrangement joins TRBV30 to TRBJ1-1; D uncertain. V lost 0 bases to trimming and J lost 10 bases, with 12 bases between them. CDR1 and CDR2 (germline): GTSNPN, SVGIG (reference sequence). This CDR3 region has 12 residues. The CDR3 sequence is CAWSVNSIGAFF. In DNA form, the CDR3 reads TGTGCCTGGAGTGTAAACTCAATCGGAGCTTTCTTT.

V usage is TRBV5-4 and J usage is TRBJ2-5; D might be TRBD1 or TRBD2, each matching 5 bases. V was clipped by 0 bases and J by 1 base, with 7 bases between them. Germline loops: CDR1 SGHNT, CDR2 YYREEE (reference sequence). This CDR3 comprises 14 residues. As DNA, the CDR3 is TGTGCCAGCAGCTTGGTGGGACGCCAAGAGACCCAGTACTTC. Translation: CASSLVGRQETQYF.

The sample holds a few counts of this clone. This sequence joins TRBV9 and TRBJ2-5, with D possibly TRBD2 on 5 matching bases. Trimming left V 2 bases short and J 3 bases short, with 11 bases between. The CDR3 totals 14 residues. Germline loops: CDR1 SGDLS, CDR2 YYNGEE. In nucleotides, the CDR3 is TGTGCCAGCAGCGTCCGGGGATCGGAAGAGACCCAGTACTTC. Protein: CASSVRGSEETQYF.

This clone was seen only a few times. The chain uses TRBV7-9 and TRBJ2-6; no clear D gene. Germline loops: CDR1 SEHNR, CDR2 FQNEAQ (reference sequence). V lost 5 bases and J lost 0, with 5 bases in between. The CDR3 is 14 residues long. The CDR3 coding sequence is TGTGCCAGCAGCCCATTCTCTGGGGCCAACGTCCTGACTTTC. Translated, it gives CASSPFSGANVLTF.

The CDR3 sequence is CASSLVRQEGAQYF. The CDR3 DNA follows: TGTGCCAGCAGCTTGGTGAGACAGGAAGGGGCGCAGTACTTC. V is TRBV7-8 and J is TRBJ2-7; D might be TRBD1 (6 bases). CDR3 length: 14 residues. V lost 3 bases to trimming and J lost 9 bases, with 18 bases between them. CDR1 SGHVS and CDR2 FQNEAQ come from the germline V gene. Full variable domain (remainder filled in from reference TRBV7-8 and TRBJ2-7): GAGVSQSPRYKVAKRGQDVALRCDPISGHVSLFWYQQALGQGPEFLTYFQNEAQLDKSGLPSDRFFAERPEGSVSTLKIQRTQQEDSAVYLCASSLVRQEGAQYFGPGTRLTVT.

This clone was observed a single time. In nucleotides, the CDR3 is TGTGCCAGCAGTTACGGACTAGCGAGTAACAATGAGCAGTTCTTC. It translates to CASSYGLASNNEQFF. The chain combines TRBV6-5 with TRBJ2-1, with TRBD2 matching 9 bases. J was trimmed by 5 bases and V by 2 bases; bases with no gene match: 4. Germline CDR1 is MNHEY and CDR2 is SVGAGI. This CDR3 has 15 amino acids.

V usage is TRBV5-4 and J usage is TRBJ2-1; 8 bases fit TRBD1. This CDR3 has 14 amino acids. Germline CDR1 SGHNT, CDR2 YYREEE (reference sequence). V lost 7 bases to trimming and J lost 3 bases; unmatched junction nucleotides: 6. The CDR3 region has the DNA TGTGCCAGCTTCCCGGGACAGGACTACAATGAGCAGTTCTTC. Encoded protein: CASFPGQDYNEQFF.

The chain recombines TRBV6-6 with TRBJ2-7, with unresolved D. Trimming shortened V by 8 bases and J by 2 bases, and 13 bases separated the two germline ends. Germline V gene lookup returns CDR1 MNHNY and CDR2 SVGAGI (reference sequence). The CDR3 is 13 residues long. DNA for the CDR3: TGTGCCAGCTACAATAGGGAAACCTACGAGCAGTACTTC. It encodes CASYNRETYEQYF.

The CDR3 is CASSIGSQLSYEQYF. The CDR3 region has the DNA TGTGCCAGCAGCATCGGGTCACAGCTTTCCTACGAGCAGTACTTC. V gene TRBV7-2 combines with J gene TRBJ2-7; D is unresolved. The CDR3 loop spans 15 amino acids. Deletions cut 5 bases from V and 1 base from J, with 15 bases between. CDR1 SGHTA and CDR2 FQGNSA come from the germline V gene.